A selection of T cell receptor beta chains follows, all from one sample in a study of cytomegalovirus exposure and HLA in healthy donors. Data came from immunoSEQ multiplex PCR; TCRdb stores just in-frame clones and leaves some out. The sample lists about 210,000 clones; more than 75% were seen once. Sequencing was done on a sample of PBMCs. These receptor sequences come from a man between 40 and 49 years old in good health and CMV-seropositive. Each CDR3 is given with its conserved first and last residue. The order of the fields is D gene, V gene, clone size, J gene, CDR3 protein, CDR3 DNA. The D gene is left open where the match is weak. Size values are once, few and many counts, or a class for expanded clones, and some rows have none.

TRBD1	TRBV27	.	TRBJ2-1	CATPEDRYDNEQFF	TGTGCCACCCCCGAGGACAGGTACGACAATGAGCAGTTCTTC
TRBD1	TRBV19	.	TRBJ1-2	CASSIGQGYGYTF	TGTGCCAGTAGTATCGGACAGGGCTATGGCTACACCTTC
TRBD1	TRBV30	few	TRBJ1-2	CAWSGQLGTVGGYTF	TGTGCCTGGAGTGGACAACTAGGGACAGTGGGTGGCTACACCTTC
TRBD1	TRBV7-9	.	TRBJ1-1	CASSAGTGNTEAFF	TGTGCCAGCAGCGCCGGGACAGGGAACACTGAAGCTTTCTTT
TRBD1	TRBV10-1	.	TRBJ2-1	CASSDRDRGYNEQFF	TGCGCCAGCAGCGACCGGGACAGGGGGTACAATGAGCAGTTCTTC
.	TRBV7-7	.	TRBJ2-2	CASSLIAGGELFF	TGTGCCAGCAGCTTAATAGCTGGCGGGGAGCTGTTTTTT
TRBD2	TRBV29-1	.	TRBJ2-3	CSASGTSTDTQYF	TGCAGCGCTAGCGGAACTAGCACAGATACGCAGTATTTT
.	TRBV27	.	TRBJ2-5	CASSLWGGPSYF	TGTGCCAGCAGTTTATGGGGGGGGCCTTCATACTTC
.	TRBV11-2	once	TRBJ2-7	CASSRDTVNEQYF	TGTGCCAGCAGCCGGGACACCGTTAACGAGCAGTACTTC
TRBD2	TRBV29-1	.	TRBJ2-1	CSVVPAGGPSYNEQFF	TGCAGCGTTGTGCCAGCGGGAGGCCCCTCCTACAATGAGCAGTTCTTC
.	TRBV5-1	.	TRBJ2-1	CASSLSDYNEQFF	TGCGCCAGCAGCCTCAGCGACTACAATGAGCAGTTCTTC
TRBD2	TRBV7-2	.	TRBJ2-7	CASSRTSGRGLTYEQYF	TGTGCCAGCAGCCGTACTAGCGGGAGGGGACTTACCTACGAGCAGTACTTC
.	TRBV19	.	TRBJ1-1	CASTIWGDTEAFF	TGTGCCAGTACCATCTGGGGGGATACTGAAGCTTTCTTT
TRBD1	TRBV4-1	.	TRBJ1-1	CASSQSGTGKTEAFF	TGCGCCAGCAGCCAATCCGGGACAGGTAAAACTGAAGCTTTCTTT
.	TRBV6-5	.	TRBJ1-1	CASSYSQGGNTEAFF	TGTGCCAGCAGTTACAGCCAGGGTGGGAACACTGAAGCTTTCTTT
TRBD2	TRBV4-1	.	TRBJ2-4	CASSQLAGTDKNIQYF	TGCGCCAGCAGCCAACTAGCGGGGACCGACAAAAACATTCAGTACTTC
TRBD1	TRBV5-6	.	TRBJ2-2	CASSQGVVNTGELFF	TGTGCCAGCAGCCAGGGGGTAGTAAACACCGGGGAGCTGTTTTTT
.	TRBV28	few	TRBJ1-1	CASSLGGKGEAFF	TGTGCCAGCAGTTTGGGAGGAAAGGGTGAAGCTTTCTTT
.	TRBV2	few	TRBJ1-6	CASSTGYSPLHF	TGTGCCAGCAGTACAGGATATTCACCCCTCCACTTT
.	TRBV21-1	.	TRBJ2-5	CASSNERPQETQYF	TGTGCCAGCAGCAACGAGCGACCCCAAGAGACCCAGTACTTC
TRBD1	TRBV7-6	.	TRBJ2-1	CASSSLTGSYNEQFF	TGTGCCAGCAGCTCCCTGACAGGGTCCTACAATGAGCAGTTCTTC
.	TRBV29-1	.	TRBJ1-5	CSVELSSDQPQHF	TGCAGCGTTGAATTGTCTAGCGATCAGCCCCAGCATTTT
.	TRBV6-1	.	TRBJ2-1	CVVRWDSKVNEQFF	TGTGTCGTACGGTGGGACTCGAAGGTGAATGAGCAGTTCTTC
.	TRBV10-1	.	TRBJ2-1	CASSTGAGLPNEQFF	TGCGCCAGCAGTACCGGGGCGGGACTCCCCAATGAGCAGTTCTTC
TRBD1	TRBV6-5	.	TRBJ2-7	CASISGGKGYEQYF	TGTGCCAGCATCTCAGGGGGCAAGGGCTACGAGCAGTACTTC
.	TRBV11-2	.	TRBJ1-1	CASSPWGGGLGNTEAFF	TGTGCCAGCAGCCCTTGGGGAGGGGGGCTAGGGAACACTGAAGCTTTCTTT
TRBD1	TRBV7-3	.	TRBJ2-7	CASSPTGGSYEQYF	TGTGCCAGCAGCCCTACAGGGGGCTCCTACGAGCAGTACTTC
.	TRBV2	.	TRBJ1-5	CASSLSPTGNQPQHF	TGTGCCAGCAGCCTCTCGCCCACAGGGAATCAGCCCCAGCATTTT
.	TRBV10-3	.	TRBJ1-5	CAISESGGSNQPQHF	TGTGCCATCAGTGAGTCAGGAGGTAGCAATCAGCCCCAGCATTTT
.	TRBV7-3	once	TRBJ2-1	CASSFDRSSYNEQFF	TGTGCCAGCAGCTTCGACAGAAGCTCCTACAATGAGCAGTTCTTC
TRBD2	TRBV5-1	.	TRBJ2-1	CASRTGTSRDEQFF	TGCGCCAGCAGGACCGGGACTAGCAGGGATGAGCAGTTCTTC
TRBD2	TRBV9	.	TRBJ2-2	CASSPWGGHTGELFF	TGTGCCAGCAGCCCCTGGGGAGGGCACACCGGGGAGCTGTTTTTT
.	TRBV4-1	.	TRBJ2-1	CASSQERRVYNEQFF	TGCGCCAGCAGCCAAGAGCGCCGAGTCTACAATGAGCAGTTCTTC
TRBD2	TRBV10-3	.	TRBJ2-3	CAISESGGRARDTQYF	TGTGCCATCAGTGAGTCGGGAGGGAGGGCCCGAGATACGCAGTATTTT
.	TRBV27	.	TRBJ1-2	CASSLGGDGYTF	TGTGCCAGCAGTTTAGGGGGGGATGGCTACACCTTC
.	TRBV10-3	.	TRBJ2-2	CAITGLPNTGELFF	TGTGCCATCACGGGACTCCCAAACACCGGGGAGCTGTTTTTT
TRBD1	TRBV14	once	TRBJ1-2	CASSQRTGLEGYTF	TGTGCCAGCAGCCAAAGGACAGGGTTGGAGGGCTACACCTTC
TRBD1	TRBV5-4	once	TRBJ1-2	CASSPRQGAFYGYTF	TGTGCCAGCAGCCCGAGACAGGGGGCTTTCTATGGCTACACCTTC
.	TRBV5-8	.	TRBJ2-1	CASSSRGHNEQFF	TGTGCCAGCAGCTCGCGAGGTCACAATGAGCAGTTCTTC
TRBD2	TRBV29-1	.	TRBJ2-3	CSVGLAGGADTQYF	TGCAGCGTTGGACTAGCGGGAGGAGCAGATACGCAGTATTTT
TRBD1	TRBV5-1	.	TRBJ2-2	CASSLRGQGASGELFF	TGCGCCAGCTCCCTCAGGGGACAGGGGGCTTCCGGGGAGCTGTTTTTT
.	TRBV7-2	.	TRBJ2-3	CASSLQRALDTQYF	TGTGCCAGCAGCTTACAGCGGGCTCTCGATACGCAGTATTTT
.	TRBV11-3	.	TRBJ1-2	CASSRRAGGGSGYTF	TGTGCCAGCAGCCGAAGAGCGGGCGGAGGATCTGGCTACACCTTC
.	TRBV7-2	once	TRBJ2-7	CASTPSQAGPRQQYF	TGTGCCAGCACCCCCTCCCAGGCAGGGCCTAGACAGCAGTACTTC
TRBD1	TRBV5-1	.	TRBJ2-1	CASSSGGTATGYNEQFF	TGCGCCAGCAGCTCAGGGGGTACGGCGACGGGATACAATGAGCAGTTCTTC
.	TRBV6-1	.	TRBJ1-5	CASSLTRANQPQHF	TGTGCCAGCAGTCTGACTAGGGCCAATCAGCCCCAGCATTTT
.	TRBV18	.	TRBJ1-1	CASSPGHLNTEAFF	TGTGCCAGCTCACCAGGGCACCTGAACACTGAAGCTTTCTTT
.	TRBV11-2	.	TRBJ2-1	CASSLELSLTYNEQFF	TGTGCCAGCAGCTTAGAGCTATCCCTCACCTACAATGAGCAGTTCTTC
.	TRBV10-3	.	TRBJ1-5	CAISEFPSGLGAQPQHF	TGTGCCATCAGTGAGTTTCCGTCAGGCCTAGGGGCTCAGCCCCAGCATTTT
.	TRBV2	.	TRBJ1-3	CASTLSGNTIYF	TGTGCCAGCACTCTCTCTGGAAACACCATATATTTT
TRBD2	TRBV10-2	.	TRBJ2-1	CASRQGTSGRDEQFF	TGCGCCAGCAGACAAGGGACTAGCGGGAGGGATGAGCAGTTCTTC
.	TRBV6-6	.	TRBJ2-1	CASSRSNEQFF	TGTGCCAGCAGTCGGAGTAATGAGCAGTTCTTC
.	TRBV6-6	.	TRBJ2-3	CASSSRDGDTQYF	TGTGCCAGCAGTTCCAGGGATGGAGATACGCAGTATTTT
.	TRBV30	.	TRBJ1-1	CAWTHPLRGADTEAFF	TGTGCCTGGACCCACCCGCTCCGGGGGGCGGACACTGAAGCTTTCTTT
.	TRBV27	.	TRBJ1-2	CASSTFRAGGYTF	TGTGCCAGCAGTACTTTCCGGGCGGGGGGCTACACCTTC
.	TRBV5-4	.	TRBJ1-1	CASSQTVGDTEAFF	TGTGCCAGCAGCCAAACGGTAGGGGACACTGAAGCTTTCTTT